This T cell receptor beta chain was retrieved from a study of response to subunit inactivated influenza vaccine. The study, taken as a whole, reports: Authors suggested few new T cells are recruited by each seasonal influenza vaccination.

This clonotype was detected only once. Its antigen is as yet unknown. TCRdb reprocessed the RT-PCR reads with MiXCR, giving one entry per CDR3 protein. The sample comprises roughly 760,000 distinct CDR3 sequences, approximately 22% of which are singletons, and 10% to 13% rests with the top ten. Sequencing was performed on PBMCs from blood, taken roughly 5 days after vaccination. The receptor was derived from a middle-aged man who received an inactivated influenza vaccine.

The CDR3 DNA reads as TGTGCCAGCAGGGGAGGGACTACTAACAATGAGCAGTTCTTC. Its protein is CASRGGTTNNEQFF. The J gene is TRBJ2-1, the V gene TRBV7-6; 7 bases are shared with TRBD2. The CDR3 totals 14 residues. Trimming removed 6 bases from V and 5 bases from J; junction bases left unmatched: 7. Germline V gene sequence: CDR1 SGHVS, CDR2 FNYEAQ.